This section outlines one T cell receptor beta chain sequence together with its context. Its target antigen remains unknown. Base quality data are lacking; no much larger clone is found one base away. CDR1 and CDR2 are read off the germline V gene (reference sequence) as GTSNPN and SVGIG. Trimming at the junction amounts to 8 bases on V and 3 bases on J, and the germline ends lie 11 bases apart. The CDR3 runs 11 amino acids, cysteine and phenylalanine included. Only the CDR3 DNA is retained, 33 bases long and in frame from the first base. These data come from a study of T cell changes during pregnancy in multiple sclerosis (dated by TCRdb to the late 2010s). Regarding the research as a whole: Changes in the T cell repertoire over the course of pregnancy were examined in this study in women with multiple sclerosis.

The library was obtained by the immunoSEQ multiplex PCR assay. TCRdb retrieved this table from immuneACCESS and kept in-frame rearrangements only. Not all clones are present; in checked studies, unresolved V genes account for under half, and no reason is known for the remainder. The sample records tens of thousands of clones, 80% to 95% of which are singletons. The top ten constitute roughly 2% of the sample. The sequence came from a female donor with multiple sclerosis, enrolled in a pregnancy study. The rearrangement combines TRBV30 with TRBJ2-7, with TRBD1 as a weak D call on 7 bases. The material was peripheral blood, obtained in the second trimester of pregnancy. CDR3 region: CAAGQIYEQYF. The sequenced DNA: TGTGCCGCGGGACAGATCTACGAGCAGTACTTC.